This is a list of T cell receptor beta chains from one sample in a study of CD8+CD57+ T cells in acquired aplastic anemia. TCRdb redid the calling of the reads with MiXCR, one entry per CDR3 protein. This table has around 80,000 distinct CDR3 sequences, approximately 70% appearing once. Input material: sorted CD4+, CD8+, or CD8+CD57+ T cells (not recorded which) from PBMCs. These receptors all stem from a human donor with aplastic anemia. CDR3s include the opening cysteine and the closing phenylalanine or tryptophan. The order of the fields is D gene, clone size, V gene, J gene, CDR3 protein, CDR3 DNA. D genes are given only for firm matches. The listing skips clone size in some rows; elsewhere it reads once, few, many or a size class.

NA,NA,TRBV10-2,TRBJ2-7,CASRPRDKAYEQYF,TGCGCCAGCAGGCCCCGGGACAAGGCCTACGAGCAGTACTTC
TRBD1,NA,TRBV15,TRBJ1-2,CATSRDLLQGSGYGYTF,TGTGCCACCAGCAGAGATCTATTACAGGGGTCGGGCTATGGCTACACCTTC
NA,NA,TRBV15,TRBJ2-3,CATSRRAGAYTDTQYF,TGTGCCACCAGCAGGAGGGCGGGGGCCTACACAGATACGCAGTATTTT
TRBD2,NA,TRBV11-1,TRBJ2-2,CASTRRGGMNTGELFF,TGTGCCAGCACCCGCCGGGGGGGCATGAACACCGGGGAGCTGTTTTTT
TRBD1,NA,TRBV2,TRBJ1-1,CASKTGGQRAFF,TGTGCCAGCAAAACAGGGGGTCAACGAGCTTTCTTT
NA,NA,TRBV2,TRBJ2-7,CASLSGSYEQYF,TGTGCCAGCCTCAGTGGCTCCTACGAGCAGTACTTC
TRBD1,NA,TRBV7-2,TRBJ1-6,CASSSWGQPNSPLHF,TGTGCCAGCAGCTCGTGGGGACAGCCAAATTCACCCCTCCACTTT
NA,NA,TRBV11-1,TRBJ1-5,CASSFSADQPQHF,TGTGCCAGCAGCTTTTCTGCGGATCAGCCCCAGCATTTT
NA,few,TRBV10-3,TRBJ1-6,CATSQGSNSPLHF,TGTGCCACCTCTCAGGGGAGCAATTCACCCCTCCACTTT
NA,NA,TRBV15,TRBJ1-1,CATSRVGGNTEAFF,TGTGCCACCAGCAGAGTGGGTGGAAACACTGAAGCTTTCTTT
NA,NA,TRBV11-2,TRBJ2-5,CASADSAIETQYF,TGTGCCAGCGCCGACAGTGCTATCGAGACCCAGTACTTC
TRBD1,NA,TRBV2,TRBJ1-2,CAITGDSYGYTF,TGTGCCATCACAGGGGACAGCTATGGCTACACCTTC
NA,NA,TRBV24-1,TRBJ2-6,CATSGASGANVLTF,TGTGCCACCAGTGGGGCCTCTGGGGCCAACGTCCTGACTTTC
NA,NA,TRBV7-9,TRBJ1-5,CASSLEQSGPQPQHF,TGTGCCAGCAGCTTAGAACAGTCTGGCCCTCAGCCCCAGCATTTT
NA,many,TRBV11-1,TRBJ2-5,CASSPRVAGLFQETQYF,TGTGCCAGCAGCCCCCGGGTCGCCGGACTCTTCCAAGAGACCCAGTACTTC
NA,NA,TRBV6-1,TRBJ2-3,CASSSPGTQYF,TGTGCCAGCAGCTCCCCGGGTACGCAGTATTTT
TRBD1,NA,TRBV2,TRBJ2-7,CASSLGQVTYEQYF,TGTGCCAGCAGCCTCGGACAGGTTACATACGAGCAGTACTTC
TRBD1,few,TRBV19,TRBJ2-7,CASSIDRGQGAREQYF,TGTGCCAGTAGTATAGATCGGGGACAGGGGGCGAGGGAGCAGTACTTC
TRBD2,NA,TRBV7-6,TRBJ2-7,CASSLAAGGPFEQYF,TGTGCCAGCAGCTTAGCGGCGGGAGGGCCGTTCGAGCAGTACTTC
TRBD1,once,TRBV2,TRBJ2-1,CASKVPGGFNEQFF,TGTGCCAGCAAGGTACCAGGGGGCTTCAATGAGCAGTTCTTC
NA,few,TRBV7-9,TRBJ2-5,CASSTSGEETQYF,TGTGCCAGCAGCACATCGGGAGAAGAGACCCAGTACTTC
TRBD1,NA,TRBV2,TRBJ2-7,CASSTDRDEQYF,TGTGCCAGCAGTACCGACAGGGACGAGCAGTACTTC
NA,few,TRBV15,TRBJ2-7,CATSSSYEQYF,TGTGCCACCAGCAGCAGCTACGAGCAGTACTTC
NA,once,TRBV15,TRBJ1-4,CATSREGFNEKLFF,TGTGCCACCAGCAGAGAAGGGTTTAATGAAAAACTGTTTTTT
NA,NA,TRBV9,TRBJ2-5,CASSVRQAHQETQYF,TGTGCCAGCAGCGTTAGACAGGCCCACCAAGAGACCCAGTACTTC
NA,once,TRBV29-1,TRBJ2-7,CSVENTAYEQYF,TGCAGCGTTGAGAACACGGCCTACGAGCAGTACTTC
NA,NA,TRBV7-2,TRBJ1-6,CASSLGGRYNSPLHF,TGTGCCAGCAGCTTAGGAGGGAGGTATAATTCACCCCTCCACTTT
TRBD1,many,TRBV9,TRBJ2-7,CASSVTGGRDEQYF,TGTGCCAGCAGTGTTACAGGGGGCCGAGACGAGCAGTACTTC
NA,NA,TRBV20-1,TRBJ2-7,CSARDPAFLWEQYF,TGCAGTGCTAGAGATCCGGCCTTTTTATGGGAGCAGTACTTC
NA,many,TRBV20-1,TRBJ1-2,CSAAQGESNYGYTF,TGCAGTGCGGCGCAGGGCGAGTCTAACTATGGCTACACCTTC
NA,NA,TRBV29-1,TRBJ1-2,CSVDGNYGYTF,TGCAGCGTTGACGGTAACTATGGCTACACCTTC
TRBD2,NA,TRBV15,TRBJ2-7,CATSRDRGGSYEQYF,TGTGCCACCAGCAGAGATCGGGGGGGTAGCTACGAGCAGTACTTC
NA,NA,TRBV19,TRBJ1-1,CASTGDLNTEAFF,TGTGCCAGTACCGGAGACCTGAACACTGAAGCTTTCTTT
TRBD1,NA,TRBV10-3,TRBJ2-7,CATSLGQGQGRGYEQYF,TGTGCCACCTCCTTAGGGCAGGGACAGGGGAGAGGCTACGAGCAGTACTTC
NA,NA,TRBV6-4,TRBJ2-3,CASKRRTSTDTQYF,TGTGCCAGCAAGCGGCGTACTAGCACAGATACGCAGTATTTT
TRBD2,NA,TRBV11-2,TRBJ2-5,CASSWMWEGETQYF,TGTGCCAGCAGCTGGATGTGGGAGGGAGAGACCCAGTACTTC
NA,many,TRBV7-9,TRBJ1-2,CASSSDYGYTF,TGTGCCAGCAGCTCGGACTATGGCTACACCTTC
NA,NA,TRBV20-1,TRBJ2-3,CSVGTDTQYF,TGCAGTGTGGGCACAGATACGCAGTATTTT
TRBD1,once,TRBV5-4,TRBJ1-1,CASSFFGTGADTEAFF,TGTGCCAGCAGCTTCTTCGGGACAGGGGCGGACACTGAAGCTTTCTTT
NA,many,TRBV10-2,TRBJ2-7,CASSEFPYEQYF,TGCGCCAGCAGCGAGTTCCCCTACGAGCAGTACTTC
NA,few,TRBV2,TRBJ1-6,CASSVYTASPLHF,TGTGCCAGCAGTGTATACACCGCTTCACCCCTCCACTTT
NA,NA,TRBV2,TRBJ1-5,CASSKGEEQPQHF,TGTGCCAGCAGTAAGGGGGAGGAGCAGCCCCAGCATTTT
TRBD2,many,TRBV7-8,TRBJ2-1,CASSLGGLAIYEQFF,TGTGCCAGCAGCTTAGGAGGACTAGCTATCTATGAGCAGTTCTTC
TRBD1,few,TRBV24-1,TRBJ2-1,CATSDTGQARNEQFF,TGTGCCACCAGTGATACGGGACAGGCTAGGAATGAGCAGTTCTTC
TRBD2,NA,TRBV19,TRBJ2-5,CASSILAGGQETQYF,TGTGCCAGTAGTATCCTAGCGGGAGGACAAGAGACCCAGTACTTC
NA,NA,TRBV2,TRBJ1-6,CASRTDHSPLHF,TGTGCCAGCAGGACGGACCATTCACCCCTCCACTTT
NA,NA,TRBV10-3,TRBJ1-1,CAIRPSGPEGEAFF,TGTGCCATCAGGCCCTCAGGGCCGGAGGGTGAAGCTTTCTTT
TRBD1,NA,TRBV7-9,TRBJ1-1,CASSLASTGEAFF,TGTGCCAGCAGCTTAGCGTCGACAGGGGAAGCTTTCTTT
TRBD2,NA,TRBV15,TRBJ2-7,CATSRDVNSGYEQYF,TGTGCCACCAGCAGAGATGTGAATAGCGGGTACGAGCAGTACTTC
NA,once,TRBV15,TRBJ1-4,CATSTLQGRELFF,TGTGCCACCAGTACCCTTCAGGGTAGGGAACTGTTTTTT
TRBD1,NA,TRBV19,TRBJ1-6,CASEGQGNSPLHF,TGTGCCAGTGAGGGACAGGGGAATTCACCCCTCCACTTT
NA,NA,TRBV10-2,TRBJ2-7,CASFDVKEQYF,TGCGCCAGCTTCGACGTAAAGGAGCAGTACTTC
NA,NA,TRBV19,TRBJ1-6,CASSMEASLNSPLHF,TGTGCCAGTAGTATGGAGGCCAGCCTAAATTCACCCCTCCACTTT
NA,NA,TRBV7-8,TRBJ2-1,CASSPTMGYNEQFF,TGTGCCAGCAGCCCTACTATGGGCTACAATGAGCAGTTCTTC
NA,few,TRBV5-1,TRBJ2-1,CASSFGTTAYNEQFF,TGCGCCAGCAGTTTCGGGACCACAGCCTACAATGAGCAGTTCTTC
NA,NA,TRBV6-1,TRBJ1-2,CASGGRGKGYTF,TGTGCCAGCGGGGGGAGGGGTAAGGGCTACACCTTC
NA,NA,TRBV20-1,TRBJ2-5,CSARDQALAHQETQYF,TGCAGTGCTAGAGATCAAGCGCTAGCGCACCAAGAGACCCAGTACTTC
TRBD2,NA,TRBV5-4,TRBJ2-7,CASSGGTSGTYEQYF,TGTGCCAGCAGCGGGGGGACTAGCGGGACCTACGAGCAGTACTTC
TRBD1,NA,TRBV2,TRBJ2-2,CASSSGQGRTGELFF,TGTGCCAGCAGTTCAGGACAGGGGAGGACCGGGGAGCTGTTTTTT
NA,many,TRBV9,TRBJ2-1,CASTPGAAYNEQFF,TGTGCCAGCACCCCAGGGGCAGCGTACAATGAGCAGTTCTTC